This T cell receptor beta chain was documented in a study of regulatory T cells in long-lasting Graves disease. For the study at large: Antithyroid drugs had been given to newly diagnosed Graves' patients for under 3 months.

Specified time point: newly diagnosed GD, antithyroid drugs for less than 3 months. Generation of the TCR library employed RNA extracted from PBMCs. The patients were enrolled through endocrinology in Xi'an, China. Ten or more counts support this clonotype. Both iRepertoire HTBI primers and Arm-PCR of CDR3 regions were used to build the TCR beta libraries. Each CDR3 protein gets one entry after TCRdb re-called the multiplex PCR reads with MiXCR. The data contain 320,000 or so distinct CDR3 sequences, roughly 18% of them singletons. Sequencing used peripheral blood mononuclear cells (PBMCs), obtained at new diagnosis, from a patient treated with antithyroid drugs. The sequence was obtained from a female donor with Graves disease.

CDR3 DNA: TGTGCCAGCAGTTTGCCTAGCGGAATACCCTACGAGCAGTACTTC. Translated, it gives CASSLPSGIPYEQYF. V gene TRBV27 combines with J gene TRBJ2-7, with 7 bases that match TRBD2. The V gene's germline CDR1 is MNHEY and CDR2 SMNVEV (reference sequence). This CDR3 comprises 15 residues. Trimming at V came to 3 bases and at J to 2 bases, leaving 7 bases not matched to a gene.